The source of this T cell receptor beta chain is a study of STAT5B mutations in CD4+ large granular lymphocyte leukemia. Findings of the study overall: TRBV06-family usage was enriched in top patient clones (8/27) versus controls (2/35). Less than 30% of private leukemic clonotypes occurred rarely in other patients' non-leukemic repertoires.

Remarks on this clone: Its antigen remains unidentified.

In germline, CDR1 is LNHNV, CDR2 YYDKDF (reference sequence). This CDR3 is built from 15 residues. The ends were cut back, 1 base at V and 3 bases at J, with 12 bases in the middle. This was a survey-level run. Sequencing was performed with immunoSEQ multiplex PCR; in TCRdb, only in-frame clones are kept and a portion is missing. This table holds roughly 30,000 clones, more than 75% found once. This sequence was found in a human donor in good health. Sample: CD4+ T cells from blood buffy coats. The gene calls are TRBV15 and TRBJ2-5; no reliable D call. The CDR3 sequence: CATSRVGILEETQYF. The CDR3 nucleotides are TGTGCCACCAGCAGAGTCGGAATCCTTGAAGAGACCCAGTACTTC.